This T cell receptor beta chain is from a study of blood T cell repertoires in COVID-19. Germline V gives CDR1 SGHRS, CDR2 YFSETQ. This CDR3 has 16 amino acids. V lost 4 bases to trimming and J lost 0 bases, with 14 bases between them. TCRdb keeps only in-frame clones here, not all; method: immunoSEQ multiplex PCR. The sample has some 300,000 clones, approximately 91% seen once. The specimen sequenced was PBMCs or T cells enriched from blood (not recorded which). The source of this sequence is a woman in her forties who had recovered from COVID-19. The chain has TRBV5-1 and TRBJ2-1, with D perhaps TRBD2 (6 bases). This CDR3 is CASSGEAGSSYNEQFF. The CDR3 DNA sequence: TGCGCCAGCAGCGGGGAAGCGGGTAGCTCCTACAATGAGCAGTTCTTC.